This TCR beta chain was observed in a study of cytomegalovirus exposure and HLA in healthy donors. The study, taken as a whole, reports: TCR beta chains numbering more than 150 were designated cytomegalovirus-associated. Cytomegalovirus status was reportedly diagnosed by the classifier with high specificity and sensitivity.

The CDR3 has 17 amino acids. Germline CDR1 MGHRA, CDR2 YSYEKL. The germline V and J ends were trimmed by 1 base and 2 bases, with 17 bases remaining between them. Among the 120 or so subjects of the validation cohort, separate from the 666-subject first cohort, were the donors. Profiled with immunoSEQ multiplex PCR; TCRdb holds only in-frame clones, not every one. The profile shows about 70,000 clones, roughly 92% of them singletons. This clone was counted a single time. The antigen is unknown. Sequencing used PBMCs. The rearrangement links TRBV4-1 to TRBJ1-2, with D possibly TRBD1 on 5 matching bases. The clonotype comes from a woman aged 18-30 years in good health and CMV-seropositive. The CDR3 nucleotides are TGCGCCAGCAGCCAAGCCGCCGGGGCGGGAGCCAACTATGGCTACACCTTC. Protein: CASSQAAGAGANYGYTF.